This TCR beta chain was sequenced for a study of blood T cell repertoires in COVID-19. The CDR3 covers 16 residues. CDR1 and CDR2 from the germline V gene are SGHTA and FQGNSA. V dropped 4 bases and J dropped 1; count of bases not matched to a gene: 6. Participants, about 18 to 100 years old, spanned fewer than 25 US areas. Membership in each cohort depended on participant-reported clinical history. In the authors' methods: Estimation of nucleated cell counts relied on the amplification of reference gene primers. Data came from immunoSEQ multiplex PCR; TCRdb stores just in-frame clones and leaves some out. The V and J calls and the clone size are those of that table, but D and trimming were determined from the DNA. The sample records about 250,000 clones, roughly 91% being singletons.

The V call is TRBV7-2, the J call TRBJ2-3; TRBD1 matches at 9 bases. The specimen sequenced was PBMCs or T cells enriched from blood (not recorded which). The source is a woman younger than 45 with acute COVID-19. DNA for the CDR3: TGTGCCAGCAGCTGGGGACAGGGAGAGGGCACAGATACGCAGTATTTT. Its translation: CASSWGQGEGTDTQYF.